The clone carrying this TCR beta chain was detected a few times. Its specificity is unknown. A read error may be the cause here, since a much bigger clone is one base away. The CDR3 runs to 15 residues. Germline V CDR1 and CDR2: MDHEN, SYDVKM. V lost 6 bases and J lost 10, with 19 bases in between. These patients, aged 18 to 65, had recently diagnosed hyperthyroidism lasting under 2 months. From around 11 ml of fresh peripheral blood, PBMCs were isolated. This specimen comes from a study of T cells in Graves' hyperthyroidism and ophthalmopathy. In the study overall: Initial diagnosis, before any treatment, was when peripheral blood was collected. Whole-study findings and limits: Appearing also in blood were most of the thyroid clonotypes expanded above 0.001.

The source material, RNA transcripts, was used to amplify TCR beta CDR3 regions. First-round RT-PCR of the TCR CDR3 relied on the HTBI primer set. Each CDR3 protein is one row after TCRdb ran MiXCR on the multiplex PCR reads. Counted here are fewer than 600,000 distinct CDR3 sequences, about 14% occurring once; the ten biggest clones make up 11% to 15%. This clonotype was sampled from a woman in her 40s with Graves' hyperthyroidism. V is TRBV28 and J is TRBJ1-6; no clear D. Sequenced sample: blood. The CDR3 spells CASSRPYTAGSPLHF. DNA for the CDR3: TGTGCCAGCAGCCGGCCCTATACGGCGGGGTCACCCCTCCACTTT.